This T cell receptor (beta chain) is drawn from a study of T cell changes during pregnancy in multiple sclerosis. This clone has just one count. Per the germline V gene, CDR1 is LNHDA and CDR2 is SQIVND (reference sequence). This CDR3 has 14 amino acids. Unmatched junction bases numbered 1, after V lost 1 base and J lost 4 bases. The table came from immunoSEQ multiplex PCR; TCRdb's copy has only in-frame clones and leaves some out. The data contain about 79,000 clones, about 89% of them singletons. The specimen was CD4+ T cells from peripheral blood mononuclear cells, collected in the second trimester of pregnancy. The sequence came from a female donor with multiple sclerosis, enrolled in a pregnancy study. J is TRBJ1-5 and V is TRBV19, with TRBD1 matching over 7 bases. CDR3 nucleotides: TGTGCCAGTAGTATAGTCAGGGGGAATCAGCCCCAGCATTTT. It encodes CASSIVRGNQPQHF.